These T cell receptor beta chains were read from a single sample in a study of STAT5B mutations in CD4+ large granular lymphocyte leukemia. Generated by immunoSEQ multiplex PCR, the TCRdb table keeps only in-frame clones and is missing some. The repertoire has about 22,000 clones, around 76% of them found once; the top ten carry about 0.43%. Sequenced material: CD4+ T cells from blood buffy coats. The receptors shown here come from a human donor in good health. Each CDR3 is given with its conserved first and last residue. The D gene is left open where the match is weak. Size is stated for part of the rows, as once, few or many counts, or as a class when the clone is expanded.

CDR3aa: CASSAEGPGLGVGELFF
abundance: .
v_gene: TRBV9
d_gene: .
j_gene: TRBJ2-2

CDR3aa: CASSSGDRGLNYGYTF
abundance: .
v_gene: TRBV7-9
d_gene: .
j_gene: TRBJ1-2

CDR3aa: CASSKSTSGTYNEQFF
abundance: .
v_gene: TRBV21-1
d_gene: .
j_gene: TRBJ2-1

CDR3aa: CASSLRGAGAYEQYF
abundance: few
v_gene: TRBV7-9
d_gene: .
j_gene: TRBJ2-7

CDR3aa: CASSVTDPTLGIQYF
abundance: .
v_gene: TRBV2
d_gene: .
j_gene: TRBJ2-4

CDR3aa: CATRDRRETQYF
abundance: .
v_gene: TRBV15
d_gene: TRBD1
j_gene: TRBJ2-5

CDR3aa: CASSLVQNYNEQFF
abundance: .
v_gene: TRBV5-4
d_gene: .
j_gene: TRBJ2-1

CDR3aa: CASQEGESGMFSAGQGDQPQHF
abundance: .
v_gene: TRBV19
d_gene: TRBD1
j_gene: TRBJ1-5

CDR3aa: CASTIPGNSGNTIYF
abundance: .
v_gene: TRBV11-2
d_gene: .
j_gene: TRBJ1-3

CDR3aa: CASSLLHLGGNQPQHF
abundance: .
v_gene: TRBV28
d_gene: .
j_gene: TRBJ1-5

CDR3aa: CASRGQGGSSYEQYF
abundance: .
v_gene: TRBV19
d_gene: TRBD1
j_gene: TRBJ2-7

CDR3aa: CASRAWPAETQYF
abundance: .
v_gene: TRBV27
d_gene: .
j_gene: TRBJ2-5

CDR3aa: CASSYSTSYEQYF
abundance: few
v_gene: TRBV6-5
d_gene: .
j_gene: TRBJ2-7

CDR3aa: CASSHPGQGNNEQFF
abundance: few
v_gene: TRBV5-1
d_gene: TRBD1
j_gene: TRBJ2-1

CDR3aa: CASSRGLAGAGNEQFF
abundance: .
v_gene: TRBV7-3
d_gene: TRBD2
j_gene: TRBJ2-1

CDR3aa: CASSLRAGVGADTQYF
abundance: .
v_gene: TRBV11-3
d_gene: TRBD2
j_gene: TRBJ2-3